The 21 T cell receptor beta chains below were found in one sample sequenced in a study of OX40 agonist ivuxolimab in advanced cancers. Generated by immunoSEQ multiplex PCR, the TCRdb table keeps only in-frame clones and is missing some. The repertoire holds 40,000 to 55,000 clones, with approximately 87% as singletons. Sample: CD4+ or CD8+ T cells sorted from blood, taken in a trial of the OX40 agonist ivuxolimab. Receptor source: an adult with an advanced solid tumor such as melanoma, head and neck, liver or kidney cancer.

The chain is built from TRBV27 and TRBJ1-2; TRBD1 might be the D (5 bases). Trimming took 3 bases from V and 1 from J, leaving 18 bases between them. Germline V gene lookup returns CDR1 MNHEY and CDR2 SMNVEV (reference sequence). The CDR3 has 17 residues. CDR3 in amino acids: CASSFGGANRLNYGYTF. CDR3 nucleotides: TGTGCCAGCAGTTTCGGAGGGGCGAACCGACTTAACTATGGCTACACCTTC.

The chain employs TRBV19 and TRBJ2-5; D ambiguous. V was pared by 4 bases and J by 0 bases, with 15 bases between. The CDR3 sequence is 16 residues long. Per germline, CDR1 LNHDA and CDR2 SQIVND (reference sequence). The CDR3 DNA reads as TGTGCCAGTAGTAGTGATTATAACACGTACCAAGAGACCCAGTACTTC. This gives the protein CASSSDYNTYQETQYF.

This clone was counted between two and nine times. The chain carries TRBV11-2 and TRBJ1-2; D possibly corresponds to TRBD1 (5 bases). The germline V and J ends were trimmed by 3 bases and 10 bases, with 12 bases remaining between them. Germline V gene lookup returns CDR1 SGHAT and CDR2 FQNNGV. This CDR3 is 12 amino acids long. The CDR3 DNA reads TGTGCCAGCAGCTTCCCGGGGGGAGTCTACACCTTC. Amino acid sequence: CASSFPGGVYTF.

The chain recombines TRBV4-2 with TRBJ1-2, with 7 bases lining up with TRBD1. From germline, CDR1 is LGHNA and CDR2 YNFKEQ. CDR3 length: 15 amino acids. J lost 2 bases, V lost 0 bases, and 3 bases had no gene match. The DNA for the CDR3 is TGTGCCAGCAGCCAAGATCAACAGGGGAACTATGGCTACACCTTC. As protein: CASSQDQQGNYGYTF.

This clone was counted a few times. This CDR3 is CASGGANEQYF. Here the CDR3 DNA reads TGTGCCAGCGGGGGGGCCAACGAGCAGTACTTC. The chain has TRBV2 and TRBJ2-7; D is perhaps TRBD2 (7 bases). The CDR3 loop spans 11 amino acids. V dropped 8 bases and J dropped 5 bases, with 10 bases sitting between them. Per germline, CDR1 SNHLY and CDR2 FYNNEI. Complete variable domain (other parts from reference TRBV2 and TRBJ2-7): EPEVTQTPSHQVTQMGQEVILRCVPISNHLYFYWYRQILGQKVEFLVSFYNNEISEKSEIFDDQFSVERPDGSNFTLKIRSTKLEDSAMYFCASGGANEQYFGPGTRLTVT.

The chain recombines TRBV5-1 with TRBJ1-2; D is unresolved. The CDR3 has 15 amino acids. V was trimmed by 1 base and J by 3 bases, leaving 13 bases between them. Looked up from germline, CDR1 is SGHRS and CDR2 is YFSETQ. CDR3 region: CASSLLTRGDYGYTF. CDR3 coding DNA: TGCGCCAGCAGCTTGTTGACCCGGGGTGACTATGGCTACACCTTC.

The chain is built from TRBV5-1 and TRBJ1-1; 7 bases match TRBD1. With 6 bases clipped from V and 4 bases from J, the junction kept 9 bases outside the gene matches. The CDR3 is made up of 14 amino acids. Germline V gene data show CDR1 as SGHRS and CDR2 as YFSETQ. The CDR3 nucleotides are TGCGCCAGCAATAGGGGGCCCCCGGCCACTGAAGCTTTCTTT. As protein: CASNRGPPATEAFF.

This clone was seen just once. Written as DNA, the CDR3 is TGTGCCAGCAGCCACCCCCCTCCAAACACCATATATTTT. Protein: CASSHPPPNTIYF. This sequence joins TRBV25-1 and TRBJ1-3, with D hard to call. V gave up 6 bases and J gave up 6 bases, with 12 bases separating them. Per the germline V gene, CDR1 is MGHDK and CDR2 is SYGVNS. CDR3 size: 13 residues. The full variable domain, with the rest looked up from reference TRBV25-1 and TRBJ1-3, is EADIYQTPRYLVIGTGKKITLECSQTMGHDKMYWYQQDPGMELHLIHYSYGVNSTEKGDLSSESTVSRIRTEHFPLTLESARPSHTSQYLCASSHPPPNTIYFGEGSWLTVV.

This rearrangement joins TRBV19 to TRBJ1-2, with D uncertain. The CDR3 is 16 residues long. Germline values: CDR1 LNHDA, CDR2 SQIVND (reference sequence). V was shortened by 4 bases and J by 3 bases, with 18 bases between the two germline ends. CDR3 nucleotide sequence: TGTGCCAGTAGTACGCCACACACCCCTGGGGACTATGGCTACACCTTC. The encoded protein is CASSTPHTPGDYGYTF.

This chain uses TRBV5-6 with TRBJ1-5; no definite D call. The CDR3 is 13 amino acids. The V and J ends lost 4 bases and 7 bases respectively, with 12 bases between them. CDR1 is SGHDT, CDR2 YYEEEE, per germline. The DNA of the CDR3 is TGTGCCAGCAGCGCGGAGGGTAGACAGCCCCAGCATTTT. Amino acids: CASSAEGRQPQHF.

The rearrangement uses TRBV7-9 and TRBJ1-6, with D unresolved. The length of the CDR3 is 13 residues. In germline, CDR1 is SEHNR, CDR2 FQNEAQ (reference sequence). Deletions cut 5 bases from V and 8 bases from J, with 10 bases between. This CDR3 reads CASSPKRDSPLHF. The CDR3 DNA reads as TGTGCCAGCAGCCCTAAAAGGGATTCACCCCTCCACTTT.

The V call is TRBV2, the J call TRBJ1-2; TRBD1 might be the D (5 bases). Looked up from germline, CDR1 is SNHLY and CDR2 is FYNNEI. The CDR3 loop spans 13 amino acids. V lost 6 bases and J 6 bases, leaving 14 bases between the germline ends. The CDR3 reads CASRGGWADGYTF. CDR3 coding DNA: TGTGCCAGCAGGGGGGGTTGGGCAGATGGCTACACCTTC.

This clone was picked up a small number of times. J is TRBJ1-1 and V is TRBV5-4, with unresolved D. Germline CDR1 reads SGHNT; CDR2 reads YYREEE (reference sequence). The V end lost 0 bases, the J end lost 4 bases, and 10 bases lay between the germline ends. The CDR3 has 14 amino acids. In nucleotides, the CDR3 is TGTGCCAGCAGCTTGGCGGCTTTGAGCACTGAAGCTTTCTTT. Translating gives CASSLAALSTEAFF.

The J gene is TRBJ1-2, the V gene TRBV5-1, with TRBD1 matching over 8 bases. Germline-derived CDR1 and CDR2 are SGHRS and YFSETQ. With 0 bases clipped from V and 3 bases from J, the junction kept 4 bases outside the gene matches. The CDR3 has 15 residues. This CDR3 reads CASSLATGGDYGYTF. CDR3 nucleotide sequence: TGCGCCAGCAGCTTGGCCACAGGGGGAGACTATGGCTACACCTTC.

This clone showed up just a few times. The chain joins TRBV18 to TRBJ1-5; no clear D. Germline loops: CDR1 KGHSH, CDR2 LQKENI. The germline V and J ends were trimmed by 2 bases and 7 bases, with 6 bases remaining between them. The CDR3 is 12 residues long. CDR3 region: CASSPSGQPQHF. In DNA form, the CDR3 reads TGTGCCAGCTCACCAAGTGGGCAGCCCCAGCATTTT.

This clone was seen more than once but under ten times. This rearrangement joins TRBV4-1 to TRBJ1-1, with no clear D. CDR3 length: 13 residues. In germline, CDR1 is MGHRA, CDR2 YSYEKL. V gave up 3 bases and J gave up 3 bases, with 8 bases separating them. Written as DNA, the CDR3 is TGCGCCAGCAGCCATCGAGAGGACACTGAAGCTTTCTTT. It specifies CASSHREDTEAFF.

V usage is TRBV20-1 and J usage is TRBJ2-7; no definite D call. V gave up 5 bases and J gave up 3 bases, with 5 bases separating them. Germline CDR1 DFQATT, CDR2 SNEGSKA (reference sequence). The CDR3 has 10 amino acids. The CDR3, as DNA: TGCAGTGCTGTTCTCTACGAGCAGTACTTC. It is translated as CSAVLYEQYF.

The V gene is TRBV2, the J gene TRBJ2-1; 11 bases line up with TRBD2. The germline V gene has CDR1 SNHLY and CDR2 FYNNEI. With V trimmed by 7 bases and J by 10 bases, 9 bases remained unmatched. This CDR3 is built from 14 residues. The CDR3 here is CASIDSGGAREQFF. The DNA of the CDR3 is TGTGCCAGCATCGATAGCGGGGGGGCCAGAGAGCAGTTCTTC.

The V and J genes are TRBV7-9 and TRBJ1-3, with D unclear. Germline CDR1 SEHNR, CDR2 FQNEAQ (reference sequence). There are 17 residues in the CDR3. Trimming removed 5 bases at V and 0 bases at J, with 17 bases between. The CDR3 nucleotides read TGTGCCAGCAGCCCATACCGCGAGTGGAGCTCTGGAAACACCATATATTTT. Protein product: CASSPYREWSSGNTIYF.

The genes are TRBV30 and TRBJ1-6; no reliable D call. V lost 3 bases, J lost 5 bases, and 11 bases lay in between. Looked up from germline, CDR1 is GTSNPN and CDR2 is SVGIG (reference sequence). The CDR3 runs to 14 residues. The CDR3 nucleotides are TGTGCCTGGAGCCAGAGCAGAAATAATTCACCCCTCCACTTT. Amino acids: CAWSQSRNNSPLHF.

This chain uses TRBV5-6 with TRBJ2-5; no clear D. V was clipped by 0 bases and J by 1 base, with 7 bases between them. Per the germline V gene, CDR1 is SGHDT and CDR2 is YYEEEE. The CDR3 consists of 14 residues. CDR3 sequence reads: CASSLDPIQETQYF. In DNA, the CDR3 is TGTGCCAGCAGCTTGGATCCGATCCAAGAGACCCAGTACTTC.